A selection of T cell receptor beta chains follows, all from one sample in a study of naive and memory T cell subsets. TCRdb re-analysed the UMI-ligation and nested PCR reads in MiXCR, keeping a single row per CDR3 protein. The sample lists some 150,000 distinct CDR3 sequences, over 15% occurring once. Sequenced sample: naive CD4+ T cells from blood. The receptors stem from a human donor in good health. The CDR3 runs from the conserved cysteine through the conserved F or W. The order of the fields is V gene, D gene, J gene, clone size, CDR3 DNA, CDR3 protein. A D gene is named only where the DNA matches it firmly. Clone size is stated in some rows and not others, as once, few, many or a class when expanded.

>TRBV10-3|TRBD2|TRBJ2-5|-
TGTGCCATCAGTAGTGGGGGTGCGGGAGGTGAGACCCAGTACTTC
CAISSGGAGGETQYF
>TRBV30|-|TRBJ1-1|-
TGTGCCTGGAGCGATACAGCGAACACTGAAGCTTTCTTT
CAWSDTANTEAFF
>TRBV6-5|-|TRBJ1-2|-
TGTGCCAGCAGGGGACGGGAGCTGGGCGGCTACACCTTC
CASRGRELGGYTF
>TRBV5-5|TRBD2|TRBJ2-7|few
TGTGCCAGCAGCTTCGGACTAGCGTTAATCTACGAGCAGTACTTC
CASSFGLALIYEQYF
>TRBV4-2|-|TRBJ2-7|-
TGTGCCAGCAGCCAGGATACAGCCGAGCAGTACTTC
CASSQDTAEQYF
>TRBV11-2|TRBD2|TRBJ2-1|-
TGTGCCAGCAGCCCCTCTAGCGGGCAAACCTACAATGAGCAGTTCTTC
CASSPSSGQTYNEQFF
>TRBV10-3|TRBD2|TRBJ2-7|-
TGTGCCATCAGGAGGGGACTAGCGGGGGGCCCGACGAGGTACGAGCAGTACTTC
CAIRRGLAGGPTRYEQYF
>TRBV28|-|TRBJ2-2|-
TGTGCCAGCAGCGAGCAGGGGAACACCGGGGAGCTGTTTTTT
CASSEQGNTGELFF
>TRBV11-2|TRBD1|TRBJ2-4|few
TGTGCCAGCAGCTTTTCCGGGACAGGCGGCAACATTCAGTACTTC
CASSFSGTGGNIQYF
>TRBV5-6|-|TRBJ2-3|-
TGTGCCAGCAGCTTTCACATATTGGATACGCAGTATTTT
CASSFHILDTQYF
>TRBV28|-|TRBJ2-7|-
TGTGCCAGCAGGCCCCTAGAGGGGGTTTCCTACGAGCAGTACTTC
CASRPLEGVSYEQYF
>TRBV12-3/TRBV12-4|-|TRBJ1-2|-
TGTGCCAGCAGCCCCTATTCTACCGAACTGTGGATTAACTATGGCTACACCTTC
CASSPYSTELWINYGYTF
>TRBV12-3/TRBV12-4|-|TRBJ2-2|few
TGTGCCAGCAGTTTCAGGGTGACCGGGGAGCTGTTTTTT
CASSFRVTGELFF
>TRBV14|-|TRBJ1-1|-
TGTGCCAGCAGCTCCCGCAACACTGAAGCTTTCTTT
CASSSRNTEAFF
>TRBV4-2|-|TRBJ2-1|-
TGTGCCAGCAGCCAAGAGAAAGGATGGGAGCAGTTCTTC
CASSQEKGWEQFF
>TRBV7-2|-|TRBJ2-7|-
TGTGCCAGCAGCCACGGAGAGGCCTACGAGCAGTACTTC
CASSHGEAYEQYF
>TRBV6-1|-|TRBJ1-1|few
TGTGCCAGCAGTGAACCCGGGACGAACACTGAAGCTTTCTTT
CASSEPGTNTEAFF
>TRBV18|-|TRBJ1-1|-
TGTGCCAGCTCATCCAGTTCGGGGGGCGACCCTGAAGCTTTCTTT
CASSSSSGGDPEAFF
>TRBV7-2|-|TRBJ2-1|many
TGTGCCAGCAGCCCAACGGGACCTCCCCGCAATGAGCAGTTCTTC
CASSPTGPPRNEQFF
>TRBV7-2|TRBD1|TRBJ1-6|-
TGTGCCAGCAGCTTTTCCGGGACAGGAGGCTCACCCCTCCACTTT
CASSFSGTGGSPLHF
>TRBV5-1|-|TRBJ2-3|-
TGCGCCAGCAGCACGACTTCATCTAGCACAGATACGCAGTATTTT
CASSTTSSSTDTQYF
>TRBV25-1|TRBD1|TRBJ2-7|-
TGTGCCAGCAGCGCCGGGACAGGGCAGCGGGAGCAGTACTTC
CASSAGTGQREQYF
>TRBV12-3/TRBV12-4|-|TRBJ1-2|-
TGTGCCAGCAGTTCAACTGGGGTGAACTATGGCTACACCTTC
CASSSTGVNYGYTF
>TRBV12-3/TRBV12-4|-|TRBJ1-1|-
TGTGCCAGCACTCCCAACTGGCAGCTTGAAGCTTTCTTT
CASTPNWQLEAFF
>TRBV5-1|-|TRBJ2-5|many
TGCGCCAGCAGCCCGAGTGAGCGGCAAGAGACCCAGTACTTC
CASSPSERQETQYF
>TRBV19|-|TRBJ2-6|-
TGTGCCAGTCAGTCGCGGGGAAGGAGCTCTGGGGCCAACGTCCTGACTTTC
CASQSRGRSSGANVLTF
>TRBV2|-|TRBJ2-7|few
TGTGCCAGCAGTGAGCCCAGGGACGAGCAGTACTTC
CASSEPRDEQYF
>TRBV6-5|TRBD2|TRBJ2-2|-
TGTGCCAGCAGTTACAGCGGGGCACAGATCCTGACCGGGGAGCTGTTTTTT
CASSYSGAQILTGELFF
>TRBV7-2|-|TRBJ2-3|-
TGTGCCAGCAGCCAGAGCCGCGGCACAGATACGCAGTATTTT
CASSQSRGTDTQYF
>TRBV28|-|TRBJ1-2|few
TGTGCCAGCAGTTTATCCCGGGAGCCGGTAAATGGCTACACCTTC
CASSLSREPVNGYTF
>TRBV2|-|TRBJ2-7|few
TGTGCCAGCAGTGAAGGAGGGAACGAGCAGTACTTC
CASSEGGNEQYF
>TRBV27|-|TRBJ2-2|many
TGTGCCAGCAGTTTAAGGTCGTGGGTCGGGGAGCTGTTTTTT
CASSLRSWVGELFF
>TRBV6-5|-|TRBJ2-1|-
TGTGCCGCAACAAGGGGGGGGGAGCTGTTCTTC
CAATRGGELFF
>TRBV28|TRBD1|TRBJ2-7|-
TGTGCCAGCAGTTTAGAGGACAGGGCTTGGGGCGAGCAGTACTTC
CASSLEDRAWGEQYF
>TRBV12-3/TRBV12-4|-|TRBJ2-7|few
TGTGCCAGCAGTTTCGAGGGCCACGAGCAGTACTTC
CASSFEGHEQYF